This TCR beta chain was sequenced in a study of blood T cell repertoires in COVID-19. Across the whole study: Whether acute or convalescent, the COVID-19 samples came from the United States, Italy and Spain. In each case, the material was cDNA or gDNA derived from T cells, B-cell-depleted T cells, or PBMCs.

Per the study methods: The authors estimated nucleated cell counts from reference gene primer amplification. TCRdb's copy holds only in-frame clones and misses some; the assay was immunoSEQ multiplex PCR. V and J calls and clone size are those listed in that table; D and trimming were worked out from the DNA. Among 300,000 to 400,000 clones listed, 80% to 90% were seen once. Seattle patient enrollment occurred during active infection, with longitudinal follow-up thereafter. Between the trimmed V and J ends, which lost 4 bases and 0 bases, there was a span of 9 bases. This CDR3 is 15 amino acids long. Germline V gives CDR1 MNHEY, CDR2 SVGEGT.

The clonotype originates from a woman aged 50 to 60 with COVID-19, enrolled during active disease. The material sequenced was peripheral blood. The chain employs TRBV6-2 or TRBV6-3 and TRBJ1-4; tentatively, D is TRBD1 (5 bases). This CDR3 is CASSSARATNEKLFF. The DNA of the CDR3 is TGTGCCAGCAGTTCTGCCAGGGCAACTAATGAAAAACTGTTTTTT.